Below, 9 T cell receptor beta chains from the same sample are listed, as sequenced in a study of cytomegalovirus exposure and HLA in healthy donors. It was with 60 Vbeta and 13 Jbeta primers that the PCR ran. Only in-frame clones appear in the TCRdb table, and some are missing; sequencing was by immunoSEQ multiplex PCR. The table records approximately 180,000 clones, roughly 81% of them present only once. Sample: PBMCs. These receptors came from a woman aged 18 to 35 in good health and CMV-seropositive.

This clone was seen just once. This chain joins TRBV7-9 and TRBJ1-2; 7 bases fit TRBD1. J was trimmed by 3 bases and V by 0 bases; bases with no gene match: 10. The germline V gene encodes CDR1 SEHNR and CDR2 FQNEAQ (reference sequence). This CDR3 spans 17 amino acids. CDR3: CASSLALIGTVHYGYTF. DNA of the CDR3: TGTGCCAGCAGCTTAGCGCTAATTGGGACAGTCCACTATGGCTACACCTTC.

In DNA form, the CDR3 reads TGTGCCAGCAGCGTAGAAGGTCTTACGGCCAGGGTTGATGGCTACACCTTC. It translates to CASSVEGLTARVDGYTF. The chain uses TRBV9 and TRBJ1-2, with a possible D match to TRBD1 (5 bases). The CDR3 is made up of 17 amino acids. V was pared by 0 bases and J by 6 bases, with 21 bases between. Per germline, CDR1 SGDLS and CDR2 YYNGEE.

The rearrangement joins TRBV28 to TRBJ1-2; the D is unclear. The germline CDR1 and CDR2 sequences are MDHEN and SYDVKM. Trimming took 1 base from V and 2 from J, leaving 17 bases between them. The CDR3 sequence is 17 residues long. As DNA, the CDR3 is TGTGCCAGCAGTTTATTTGGTATCGGTGGGCAAAACTATGGCTACACCTTC. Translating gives CASSLFGIGGQNYGYTF.

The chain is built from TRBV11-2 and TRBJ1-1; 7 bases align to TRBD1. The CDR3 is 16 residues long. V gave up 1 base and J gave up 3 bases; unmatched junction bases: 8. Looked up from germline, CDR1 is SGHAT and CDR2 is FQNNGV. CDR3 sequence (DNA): TGTGCCAGCAGCTTAGGGTACAGGGGATCGGACACTGAAGCTTTCTTT. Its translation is CASSLGYRGSDTEAFF.

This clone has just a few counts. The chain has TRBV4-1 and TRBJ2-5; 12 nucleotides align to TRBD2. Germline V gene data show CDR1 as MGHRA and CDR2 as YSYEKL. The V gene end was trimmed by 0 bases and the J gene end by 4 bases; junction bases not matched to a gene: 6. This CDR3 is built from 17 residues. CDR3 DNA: TGCGCCAGCAGCCAAGAACTAGCGGGGGGTTCTGGAGAGACCCAGTACTTC. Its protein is CASSQELAGGSGETQYF.

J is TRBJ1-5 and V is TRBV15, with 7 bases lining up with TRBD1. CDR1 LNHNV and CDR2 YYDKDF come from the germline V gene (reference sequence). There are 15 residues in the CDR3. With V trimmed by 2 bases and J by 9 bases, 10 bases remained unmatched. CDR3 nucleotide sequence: TGTGCCACCAGCAGATCGACAGGGTCCGCCGGGCCCCAGCATTTT. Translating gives CATSRSTGSAGPQHF.

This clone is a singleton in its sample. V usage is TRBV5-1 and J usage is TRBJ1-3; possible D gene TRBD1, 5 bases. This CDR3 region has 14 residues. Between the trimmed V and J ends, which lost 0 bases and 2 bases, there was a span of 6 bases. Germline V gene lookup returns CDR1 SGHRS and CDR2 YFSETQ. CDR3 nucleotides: TGCGCCAGCAGCTTGGCAGGGACTGGAAACACCATATATTTT. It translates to CASSLAGTGNTIYF.

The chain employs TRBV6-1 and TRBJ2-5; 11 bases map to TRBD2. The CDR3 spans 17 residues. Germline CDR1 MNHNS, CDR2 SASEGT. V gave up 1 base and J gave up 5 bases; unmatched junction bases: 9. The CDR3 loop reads CASSEVGTSGGVETQYF. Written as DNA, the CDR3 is TGTGCCAGCAGTGAAGTAGGAACTAGCGGGGGTGTGGAGACCCAGTACTTC.

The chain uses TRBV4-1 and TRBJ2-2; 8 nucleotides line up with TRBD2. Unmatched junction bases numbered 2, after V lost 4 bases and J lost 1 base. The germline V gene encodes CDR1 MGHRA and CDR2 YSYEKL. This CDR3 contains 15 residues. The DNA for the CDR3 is TGCGCCAGCAGCCGGCTAGCGGGGAACACCGGGGAGCTGTTTTTT. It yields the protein CASSRLAGNTGELFF.